The present T cell receptor beta chain was sequenced within a study of T-cell memory formation after mild COVID-19 (dated by TCRdb to the early 2020s). For the study in its entirety: TCR sequence clusters from the two donors were largely donor specific. T-cell clones expanding and contracting after mild COVID-19 in two donors were tracked by longitudinal TCRalpha and TCRbeta repertoire sequencing. The cohort comprised two young, previously healthy adult volunteers, one female and one male. Beyond this particular receptor, the publication reports: The second-wave clones that peaked on day 37 were not confirmed to be SARS-CoV-2 specific. Some responding clones were detected in pre-infection memory, suggesting pre-existing cross-reactive memory T cells joined the SARS-CoV-2 response. Only a couple of mild cases were covered by the study, and larger cohorts that include severe cases with pre-infection samples were considered necessary. From day 15 to 85, contracting clones showed balanced CD4/CD8 phenotypes, whereas a second wave of clones that expanded from day 15 to 37 leaned towards CD4+. Contracting CD4+ clones were located mainly in the CM and EM memory subsets, whereas CD8+ clones were found to be enriched in EMRA.

The sample was run on an Illumina NovaSeq 6000. Using 5'RACE with constant-segment primers, TCRalpha and TCRbeta cDNA libraries were constructed, with sample barcodes and unique molecular identifiers added in the process. RNA was extracted from every sample with Trizol reagent. Libraries were amplified in two PCR steps, with a second sample barcode and Illumina TruSeq adapters added in the second step. The libraries were sequenced on an Illumina NovaSeq using 2 x 150 bp paired-end reads. In the source study's methods: Demultiplexing of reads and collapsing into UMI-guided consensus sequences were performed with migec v1.2.7. With mixcr v2.1.11, UMI consensuses were aligned to TRA and TRB V and J templates and assembled into clonotypes. A clonotype was counted as expanded or contracted only if both edgeR and NoisET called the change significant, with noise models trained on biological replicates. For edgeR calls, the thresholds were a false discovery rate-adjusted p below 0.01 and a log2 fold-change of 1. As an exploratory analysis of dynamics, max-normalized trajectories of the 1000 most abundant clonotypes were examined by PCA with hierarchical clustering. The CD4 or CD8 phenotype of responding clones was assigned using the separately sequenced CD4+ and CD8+ repertoires. TCRdb handled the public reads itself, with Q25 trimming in fastp and clone calling in MiXCR, and kept productive beta chains. Duplicate CDR3 protein sequences are folded into a single record with the most common DNA and genes. The V and J calls here are based on TCRdb, not the publication. For this sample the table gives around 320,000 distinct CDR3 sequences, of which under 30% were detected only once. The ten most abundant clones make up approximately 12% of the sample.

The CDR3 spans 13 residues, from the cysteine through the phenylalanine. The DNA shown is the 39-base CDR3, in frame from base 1. The germline V gene gives CDR1 as SGHRS and CDR2 as YFSETQ. This clonotype was counted between two and nine times. Its antigen has not been determined. At one end the junction does not follow the germline gene, possibly because of a read error. Ficoll-Paque density gradient centrifugation was used to isolate PBMCs. The sequenced sample consisted of PBMCs or a T cell subset sorted from them (not recorded which). The source of this sequence is an adult woman who had mild COVID-19 (a few samples of this study predate the infection). The sample titles of this study are shuffled in the database, so cell type and time point are left out; the donor was told from shared clones. Here the chain combines TRBV5-1 and TRBJ2-1; no D segment can be confidently identified. The base sequence is TGCGCCAGCAGCTTGGTCGTCTACGATGAGCAGTTCTTC. It encodes CASSLVVYDEQFF. With the portions outside the CDR3 filled from the reference TRBV5-1 and TRBJ2-1 genes, the complete variable region becomes KAGVTQTPRYLIKTRGQQVTLSCSPISGHRSVSWYQQTPGQGLQFLFEYFSETQRNKGNFPGRFSGRQFSNSRSEMNVSTLELGDSALYLCASSLVVYDEQFFGPGTRLTVL.